The 24 T cell receptor beta chains listed next were all sequenced from one sample in a study of blood T cell repertoires in COVID-19. Clones were sequenced by immunoSEQ multiplex PCR, and TCRdb holds only the in-frame ones, with some missing. The profile shows fewer than 350,000 clones, 85% of them singletons. Sequenced: PBMCs or T cells enriched from blood (not recorded which). All receptors derive from a woman aged 25 to 39 who had been exposed to COVID-19.

This chain connects TRBV5-1 to TRBJ2-1, with 7 bases identical to TRBD1. This CDR3 has 15 amino acids. Losses at the gene ends were 4 bases for V and 7 bases for J; bases not matched to a gene: 11. Germline lookup yields CDR1 SGHRS and CDR2 YFSETQ. The CDR3, as DNA: TGCGCCAGCAGCCAAGACAGGGAAAAGAGGAATGAGCAGTTCTTC. It specifies CASSQDREKRNEQFF.

The chain is built from TRBV27 and TRBJ1-3; the D is unclear. Germline V lookup: CDR1 MNHEY, CDR2 SMNVEV (reference sequence). This CDR3 is built from 15 residues. V shed 2 bases and J shed 0 bases, with 8 bases lying between them. The CDR3 reads CASSLGAISGNTIYF. In DNA, the CDR3 is TGTGCCAGCAGTTTAGGAGCGATCTCTGGAAACACCATATATTTT.

The chain joins TRBV6-5 to TRBJ2-5; perhaps TRBD1 as D (7 bases). Germline V CDR1 and CDR2: MNHEY, SVGAGI. V was shortened by 7 bases and J by 1 base, with 13 bases between the two germline ends. The CDR3 is made up of 14 amino acids. Written as DNA, the CDR3 is TGTGCCAGCACCCCCAGGGGGGTCCAAGAGACCCAGTACTTC. Translation: CASTPRGVQETQYF.

This chain links TRBV5-1 with TRBJ2-3; D unresolved. Germline CDR1 and CDR2: SGHRS and YFSETQ. The CDR3 length is 12 residues. The V and J ends lost 5 bases and 7 bases respectively, with 11 bases between them. The CDR3 loop is CASRLESNTQYF. The CDR3 DNA is TGCGCCAGCAGATTAGAGTCGAATACGCAGTATTTT.

The rearrangement uses TRBV30 and TRBJ2-5; possible D gene TRBD2, 5 bases. V was shortened by 0 bases and J by 5 bases, with 16 bases between the two germline ends. Looked up from germline, CDR1 is GTSNPN and CDR2 is SVGIG (reference sequence). This CDR3 contains 15 residues. DNA of the CDR3: TGTGCCTGGAGTGTACCTCGGGATGTTTGGGAGACCCAGTACTTC. Protein product: CAWSVPRDVWETQYF.

This clone was observed a few times. This chain uses TRBV19 with TRBJ1-4; TRBD1 matches 11 bases. The CDR3 spans 14 residues. Per germline, CDR1 LNHDA and CDR2 SQIVND (reference sequence). V dropped 5 bases and J dropped 8; count of bases not matched to a gene: 4. CDR3 coding DNA: TGTGCCAGTAGTCGGACAGGGGGCCAAGAAAAACTGTTTTTT. Residues: CASSRTGGQEKLFF.

The chain joins TRBV4-2 to TRBJ1-6; D is unresolved. The CDR3 spans 14 residues. The V gene's germline CDR1 is LGHNA and CDR2 YNFKEQ. Trimming left V 1 base short and J 10 bases short, with 11 bases between. The CDR3 region is CASSQGQEASPLHF. CDR3 coding DNA: TGTGCCAGCAGCCAAGGTCAGGAAGCATCACCCCTCCACTTT.

The rearrangement joins TRBV28 to TRBJ2-2, with TRBD1 matching 9 bases. CDR1 and CDR2 (germline): MDHEN, SYDVKM. The trim removed 5 bases at V and 3 bases at J, leaving 4 bases unmatched. This CDR3 contains 15 residues. DNA of the CDR3: TGTGCCAGCAGTCAGGGGGACAGGGACACCGGGGAGCTGTTTTTT. This encodes CASSQGDRDTGELFF.

The DNA for the CDR3 is TGTGCCAGCACCTTTCACCGTTCTACCTACGAGCAGTACTTC. Protein sequence: CASTFHRSTYEQYF. The chain employs TRBV5-8 and TRBJ2-7, with D uncertain. The CDR3 covers 14 residues. V was cut by 6 bases and J by 2 bases, with 15 bases left in between. Germline V gives CDR1 SGHTS, CDR2 YDEGEE.

The V and J genes are TRBV6-2 or TRBV6-3 and TRBJ2-1; perhaps TRBD2 as D (5 bases). Trimming took 2 bases from V and 5 from J, leaving 10 bases between them. CDR3 length equals 14 residues. The germline gives CDR1 MNHEY, CDR2 SVGEGT. This chain's CDR3 is CASSYALAHNEQFF. In DNA, the CDR3 is TGTGCCAGCAGTTACGCCCTAGCTCACAATGAGCAGTTCTTC.

V usage is TRBV11-2 and J usage is TRBJ2-7; D perhaps matches TRBD1 (7 bases). Germline CDR1 and CDR2: SGHAT and FQNNGV. Trimming stripped 5 bases from V and 3 bases from J, with 17 bases between. CDR3 length: 15 residues. The CDR3 region is CASSPPGGGNYEQYF. The CDR3 DNA reads as TGTGCCAGCAGCCCGCCCGGAGGGGGCAACTACGAGCAGTACTTC.

The chain uses TRBV7-2 and TRBJ1-3; a possible D gene is TRBD1 (6 bases). This CDR3 spans 13 amino acids. The ends were cut back, 5 bases at V and 4 bases at J, with 9 bases in the middle. CDR1 SGHTA and CDR2 FQGNSA come from the germline V gene. CDR3 bases: TGTGCCAGCAGCCAGGACAGCGGAAACACCATATATTTT. Amino acids: CASSQDSGNTIYF.

J is TRBJ2-7 and V is TRBV2, with 11 bases aligning to TRBD1. The V segment lost 6 bases and the J segment 5 bases; nucleotides outside the gene matches: 9. The V gene's germline CDR1 is SNHLY and CDR2 FYNNEI. This CDR3 spans 15 amino acids. The CDR3 sequence is CASSARTGGYNEQYF. For the CDR3, the DNA is TGTGCCAGCAGCGCTAGGACAGGGGGCTACAACGAGCAGTACTTC.

The genes are TRBV28 and TRBJ1-5; 10 nucleotides match TRBD1. J lost 0 bases, V lost 8 bases, and 4 bases had no gene match. Germline CDR1 reads MDHEN; CDR2 reads SYDVKM. This CDR3 spans 15 amino acids. The CDR3 loop is CASGRTGGSNQPQHF. In DNA, the CDR3 is TGTGCCAGCGGCCGGACAGGGGGTAGCAATCAGCCCCAGCATTTT.

This rearrangement joins TRBV7-9 to TRBJ1-1, with 8 positions matching TRBD1. This CDR3 has 16 residues. Trimming took 4 bases from V and 4 from J; bases not matched to a gene: 11. Germline V gene sequence: CDR1 SEHNR, CDR2 FQNEAQ (reference sequence). In nucleotides, the CDR3 is TGTGCCAGCAGCTCCGAGGCGGACAGGGTGGTCACTGAAGCTTTCTTT. Encoded protein: CASSSEADRVVTEAFF.

The V gene is TRBV29-1, the J gene TRBJ2-7; TRBD1 agrees at 7 bases. In germline, CDR1 is SQVTM, CDR2 ANQGSEA. With V trimmed by 7 bases and J by 4 bases, 7 bases remained unmatched. The CDR3 covers 12 residues. The CDR3 loop reads CSGGQTRYEQYF. DNA of the CDR3: TGCAGCGGGGGACAGACCCGTTACGAGCAGTACTTC.

The CDR3 bases are TGTGCCAGCAGCTTAGTACAGGCGGGAAATTCACCCCTCCACTTT. It is translated as CASSLVQAGNSPLHF. The chain uses TRBV7-9 and TRBJ1-6; TRBD1 might be the D (5 bases). Germline loops: CDR1 SEHNR, CDR2 FQNEAQ (reference sequence). This CDR3 region has 15 residues. V gave up 1 base and J gave up 7 bases, with 11 bases separating them.

The chain employs TRBV29-1 and TRBJ1-2; the match to TRBD1 covers 8 bases. The CDR3 runs to 13 residues. Germline V lookup: CDR1 SQVTM, CDR2 ANQGSEA. The junction had 7 bases not matched to a gene; V was cut back by 6 bases and J by 4 bases. CDR3 sequence (DNA): TGCAGCGTAGACAGGGGAGGAAGCTATGGCTACACCTTC. Its translation: CSVDRGGSYGYTF.

V usage is TRBV7-2 and J usage is TRBJ2-3; D remains unclear. Trimming pared 4 bases from V and 1 base from J, leaving 12 bases between. This CDR3 comprises 15 residues. The germline gives CDR1 SGHTA, CDR2 FQGNSA. CDR3: CASSSPRGGTDTQYF. The CDR3 DNA is TGTGCCAGCAGCTCTCCCAGAGGCGGCACAGATACGCAGTATTTT.

This clone showed up just a few times. The chain uses TRBV29-1 and TRBJ2-1; 8 nucleotides agree with TRBD1. The CDR3 sequence is 13 residues long. The V gene end was trimmed by 5 bases and the J gene end by 4 bases; junction bases not matched to a gene: 4. Germline V gene data show CDR1 as SQVTM and CDR2 as ANQGSEA. The CDR3 is CSVLTGAYNEQFF. Here the CDR3 DNA reads TGCAGCGTTCTGACAGGGGCGTACAATGAGCAGTTCTTC.

The CDR3 bases are TGTGCCAGCAGATCAGGACAGTCGGGTTTGTACGAGCAGTACTTC. It translates to CASRSGQSGLYEQYF. The rearrangement uses TRBV5-6 and TRBJ2-7; D may be TRBD1 (6 bases). This CDR3 region has 15 residues. V was shortened by 5 bases and J by 4 bases, with 19 bases between the two germline ends. The germline CDR1 and CDR2 sequences are SGHDT and YYEEEE.

The rearrangement uses TRBV16 and TRBJ2-3, with 9 nucleotides matching TRBD1. V lost 0 bases to trimming and J lost 4 bases; unmatched junction nucleotides: 5. Germline V gene data show CDR1 as KGHSY and CDR2 as FQNENV. The CDR3 loop spans 16 amino acids. CDR3 nucleotides: TGTGCCAGCAGCCAATCGGGACAGGGAAGGGCAGATACGCAGTATTTT. It yields the protein CASSQSGQGRADTQYF.

V and J are TRBV7-6 and TRBJ2-3; D ambiguous. The CDR3 contains 14 residues. V was shortened by 5 bases and J by 4 bases, with 13 bases between the two germline ends. Germline V gene lookup returns CDR1 SGHVS and CDR2 FNYEAQ. The CDR3 here is CASSHDLFSDTQYF. The DNA of the CDR3 is TGTGCCAGCAGCCACGACTTATTTTCAGATACGCAGTATTTT. The full variable domain, in which reference TRBV7-6 and TRBJ2-3 provide the parts outside the CDR3, is GAGVSQSPRYKVTKRGQDVALRCDPISGHVSLYWYRQALGQGPEFLTYFNYEAQQDKSGLPNDRFSAERPEGSISTLTIQRTEQRDSAMYRCASSHDLFSDTQYFGPGTRLTVL.

J is TRBJ2-1 and V is TRBV5-1; TRBD2 aligns across 13 bases. Germline V gene lookup returns CDR1 SGHRS and CDR2 YFSETQ. The CDR3 consists of 16 residues. Trimming removed 2 bases from V and 10 bases from J; junction bases left unmatched: 9. This CDR3 reads CASSLPGLAGQDEQFF. The CDR3 DNA reads as TGCGCCAGCAGCTTACCGGGACTAGCGGGGCAGGACGAGCAGTTCTTC. Full variable domain (missing parts from reference TRBV5-1 and TRBJ2-1): KAGVTQTPRYLIKTRGQQVTLSCSPISGHRSVSWYQQTPGQGLQFLFEYFSETQRNKGNFPGRFSGRQFSNSRSEMNVSTLELGDSALYLCASSLPGLAGQDEQFFGPGTRLTVL.